This TCR beta chain was identified during a study of blood T cell repertoires in COVID-19. Enrolled through a virtual design, the participants were between roughly 18 and 100 years of age and came from 24 US areas. Per the original data handling: Estimation of nucleated cell counts was performed using reference gene primer amplification. Assay used: immunoSEQ multiplex PCR; TCRdb lists only in-frame clones, some missing. The D gene and trimming were derived from the DNA, and the V and J assignments and clone size from that table. In the table there are a few hundred thousand clones, around 83% of which are singletons. V lost 0 bases and J lost 0; bases outside the gene matches: 4. The CDR3 covers 16 residues. Per germline, CDR1 KGHSH and CDR2 LQKENI. This clone has just a few counts.

The chain is built from TRBV18 and TRBJ2-7; TRBD1 agrees at 8 bases. The sample comprised PBMCs or T cells enriched from blood (not recorded which). The sequence was collected from a woman between 40 and 50 years old with acute COVID-19. CDR3 in amino acids: CASSPPNRGSSYEQYF. CDR3 coding DNA: TGTGCCAGCTCACCACCCAACAGGGGGTCCTCCTACGAGCAGTACTTC.